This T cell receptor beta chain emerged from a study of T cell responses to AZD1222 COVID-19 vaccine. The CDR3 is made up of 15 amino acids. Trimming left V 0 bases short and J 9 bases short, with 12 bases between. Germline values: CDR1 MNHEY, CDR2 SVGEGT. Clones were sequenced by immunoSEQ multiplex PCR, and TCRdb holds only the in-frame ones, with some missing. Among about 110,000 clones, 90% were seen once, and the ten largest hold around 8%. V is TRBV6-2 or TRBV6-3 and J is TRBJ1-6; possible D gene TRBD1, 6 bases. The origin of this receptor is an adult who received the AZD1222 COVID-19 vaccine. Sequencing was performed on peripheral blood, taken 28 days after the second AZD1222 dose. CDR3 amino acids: CASSYSEAGASPLHF. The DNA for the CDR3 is TGTGCCAGCAGTTACTCGGAGGCAGGGGCTTCACCCCTCCACTTT.